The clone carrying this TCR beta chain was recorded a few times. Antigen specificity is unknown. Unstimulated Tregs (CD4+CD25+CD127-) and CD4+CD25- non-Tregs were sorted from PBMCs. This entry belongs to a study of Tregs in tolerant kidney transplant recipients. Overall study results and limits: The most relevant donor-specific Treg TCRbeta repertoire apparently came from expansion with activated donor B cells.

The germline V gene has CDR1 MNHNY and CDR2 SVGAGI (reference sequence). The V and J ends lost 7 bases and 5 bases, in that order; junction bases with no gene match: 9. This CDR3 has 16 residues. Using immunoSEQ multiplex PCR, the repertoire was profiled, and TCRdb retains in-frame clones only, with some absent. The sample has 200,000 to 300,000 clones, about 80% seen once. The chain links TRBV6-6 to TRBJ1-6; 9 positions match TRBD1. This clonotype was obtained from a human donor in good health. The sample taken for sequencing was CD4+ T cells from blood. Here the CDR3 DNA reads TGTGCCAGCACTAGAAACCGGGACAGGGATAATTCACCCCTCCACTTT. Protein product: CASTRNRDRDNSPLHF.